What follows are 7 T cell receptor beta chains derived from one specimen sequenced in a study of spatial heterogeneity in lung cancer. The time point here: blood at routine non-recurrence follow-up after resection. TCRdb used MiXCR to reprocess the 5' RACE reads, holding one entry per CDR3 protein. The table shows fewer than 50,000 distinct CDR3 sequences, with more than 9% occurring only once. Sequences were derived from PBMCs, sampled at follow-up. The receptor source for this set is a female donor with early-stage non-small cell lung cancer.

The chain combines TRBV6-2 or TRBV6-3 with TRBJ1-3; D gene ambiguous. Trimming took off 5 bases at V and 0 bases at J, with 17 bases between the two ends. This CDR3 has 17 amino acids. Germline loops: CDR1 MNHEY, CDR2 SVGEGT. The chain's CDR3 is CASSRQGPPSSGNTIYF. DNA of the CDR3: TGTGCCAGCAGTCGACAAGGCCCACCTTCCTCTGGAAACACCATATATTTT.

This clonotype has a count of ten or more. The chain recombines TRBV7-3 with TRBJ1-2; 8 bases align to TRBD1. CDR1 is SGHTA and CDR2 is FQGTGA in the germline V gene. V dropped 4 bases and J dropped 8; count of bases not matched to a gene: 9. CDR3 length equals 14 residues. CDR3 sequence reads: CASSSDRGLLGYTF. CDR3 bases: TGTGCCAGCAGCTCCGACAGGGGACTTTTAGGCTACACCTTC.

J is TRBJ1-2 and V is TRBV21-1; TRBD1, the table's D call, was not compared with the DNA. TRBV21-1 is noted as a pseudogene. The CDR3 length is 15 residues. CDR3 region: CASSTLGQGNYGYTF. Written as DNA, the CDR3 is TGTGCCAGCAGCACCCTAGGACAGGGCAACTATGGCTACACCTTC.

This clonotype occurred a few times. The V gene is TRBV3-1, the J gene TRBJ2-5, with D hard to call. The CDR3 extends over 13 amino acids. The V gene lost 1 base and the J gene lost 2 bases, with 5 bases spanning the gap. Germline loops: CDR1 LGHDT, CDR2 YNNKEL (reference sequence). CDR3 in amino acids: CASSQVNQETQYF. The CDR3 DNA is TGTGCCAGCAGCCAAGTGAATCAAGAGACCCAGTACTTC.

There are a few counts of this clonotype. In this CDR3 the conserved last residue, phenylalanine or tryptophan, is missing, so a read error is likely. It is unclear where the CDR3 begins or ends on the DNA, so no DNA is shown, and the CDR3 is as TCRdb lists it. This chain joins TRBV3-1 and TRBJ2-5; the table's TRBD2 call for D was not verified on the DNA. The CDR3 spans 11 residues, counting both ends. The V gene's germline CDR1 is LGHDT and CDR2 YNNKEL (reference sequence). The CDR3 reads CASSQDGWEGG.

This clonotype has ten or more counts. This rearrangement joins TRBV9 to TRBJ2-3; D is ambiguous. Trimming shortened V by 3 bases and J by 1 base, and 9 bases separated the two germline ends. Germline V CDR1 and CDR2: SGDLS, YYNGEE. CDR3 length: 14 residues. CDR3 sequence (DNA): TGTGCCAGCAGCGCCAGTGACGGCACAGATACGCAGTATTTT. This codes for CASSASDGTDTQYF.

This clonotype was seen repeatedly, ten times or more. The gene calls are TRBV5-6 and TRBJ2-1; D is perhaps TRBD1 or TRBD2 (5 bases each). V was pared by 2 bases and J by 0 bases, with 15 bases between. Germline-derived CDR1 and CDR2 are SGHDT and YYEEEE. This CDR3 comprises 17 residues. The DNA of the CDR3 is TGTGCCAGCAGCTTAGGGACGGGAAAGATCTCCTACAATGAGCAGTTCTTC. Its protein product is CASSLGTGKISYNEQFF.